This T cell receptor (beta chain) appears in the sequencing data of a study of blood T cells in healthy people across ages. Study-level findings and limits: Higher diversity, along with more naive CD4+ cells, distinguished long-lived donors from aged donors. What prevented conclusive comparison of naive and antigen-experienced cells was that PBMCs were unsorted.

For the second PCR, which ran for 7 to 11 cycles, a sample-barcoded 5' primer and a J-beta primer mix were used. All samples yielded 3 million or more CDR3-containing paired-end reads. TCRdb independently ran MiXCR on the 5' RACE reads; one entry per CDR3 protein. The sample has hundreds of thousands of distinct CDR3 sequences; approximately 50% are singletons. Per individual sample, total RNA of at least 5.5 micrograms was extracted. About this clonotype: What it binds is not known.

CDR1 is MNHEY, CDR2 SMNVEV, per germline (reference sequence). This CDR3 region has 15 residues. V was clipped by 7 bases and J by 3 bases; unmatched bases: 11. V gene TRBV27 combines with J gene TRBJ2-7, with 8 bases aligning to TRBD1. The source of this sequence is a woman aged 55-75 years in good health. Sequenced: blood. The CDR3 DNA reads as TGTGCCAGCACCTCATATACGACAGGGGACTACGAGCAGTACTTC. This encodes CASTSYTTGDYEQYF.